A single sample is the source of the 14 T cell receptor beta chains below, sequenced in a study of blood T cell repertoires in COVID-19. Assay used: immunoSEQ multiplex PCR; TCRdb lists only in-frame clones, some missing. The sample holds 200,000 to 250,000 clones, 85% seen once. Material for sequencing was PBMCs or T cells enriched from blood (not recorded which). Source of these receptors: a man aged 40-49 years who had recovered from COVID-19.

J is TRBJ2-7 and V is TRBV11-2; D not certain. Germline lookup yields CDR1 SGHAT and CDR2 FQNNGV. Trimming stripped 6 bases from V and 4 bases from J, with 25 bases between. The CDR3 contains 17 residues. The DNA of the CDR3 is TGTGCCAGCAGTCTAATCGCTATGAGCTATGCGGAATACGAGCAGTACTTC. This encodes CASSLIAMSYAEYEQYF.

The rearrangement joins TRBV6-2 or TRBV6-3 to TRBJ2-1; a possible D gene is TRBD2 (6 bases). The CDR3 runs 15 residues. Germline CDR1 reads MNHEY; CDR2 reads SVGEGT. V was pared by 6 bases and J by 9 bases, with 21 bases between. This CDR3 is CASSPAGTRRGEQFF. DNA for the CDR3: TGTGCCAGCAGCCCTGCGGGGACTCGGCGGGGTGAGCAGTTCTTC.

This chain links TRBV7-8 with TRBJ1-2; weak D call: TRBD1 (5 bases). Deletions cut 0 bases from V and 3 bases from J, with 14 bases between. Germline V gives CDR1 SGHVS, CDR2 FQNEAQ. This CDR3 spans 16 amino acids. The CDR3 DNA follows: TGTGCCAGCAGCTTAGCGCCCCAGGGCGTTGACTATGGCTACACCTTC. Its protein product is CASSLAPQGVDYGYTF.

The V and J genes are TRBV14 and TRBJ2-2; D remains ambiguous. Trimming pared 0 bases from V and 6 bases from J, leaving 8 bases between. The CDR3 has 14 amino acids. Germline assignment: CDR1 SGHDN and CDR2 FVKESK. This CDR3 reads CASSQDKIAGELFF. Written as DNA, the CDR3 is TGTGCCAGCAGCCAAGATAAAATTGCCGGGGAGCTGTTTTTT.

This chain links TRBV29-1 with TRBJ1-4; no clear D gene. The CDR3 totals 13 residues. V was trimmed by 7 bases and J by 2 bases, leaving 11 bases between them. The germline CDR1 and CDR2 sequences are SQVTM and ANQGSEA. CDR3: CSAGVGTNEKLFF. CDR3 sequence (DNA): TGCAGCGCCGGAGTAGGCACTAATGAAAAACTGTTTTTT. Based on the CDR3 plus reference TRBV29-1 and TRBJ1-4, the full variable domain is SAVISQKPSRDICQRGTSLTIQCQVDSQVTMMFWYRQQPGQSLTLIATANQGSEATYESGFVIDKFPISRPNLTFSTLTVSNMSPEDSSIYLCSAGVGTNEKLFFGSGTQLSVL.

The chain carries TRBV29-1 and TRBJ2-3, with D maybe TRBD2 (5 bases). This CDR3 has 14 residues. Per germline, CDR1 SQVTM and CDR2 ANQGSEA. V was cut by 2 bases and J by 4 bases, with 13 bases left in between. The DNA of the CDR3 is TGCAGCGTTGAATCCTCGAGGGTCGCAGATACGCAGTATTTT. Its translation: CSVESSRVADTQYF.

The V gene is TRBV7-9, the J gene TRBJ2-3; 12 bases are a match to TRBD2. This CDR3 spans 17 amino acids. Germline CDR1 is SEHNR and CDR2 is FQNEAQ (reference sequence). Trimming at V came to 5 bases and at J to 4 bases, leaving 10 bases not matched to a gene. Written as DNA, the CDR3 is TGTGCCAGCAGCCTGAGGCTAGCGGGAGGGCCCCCAGATACGCAGTATTTT. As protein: CASSLRLAGGPPDTQYF.

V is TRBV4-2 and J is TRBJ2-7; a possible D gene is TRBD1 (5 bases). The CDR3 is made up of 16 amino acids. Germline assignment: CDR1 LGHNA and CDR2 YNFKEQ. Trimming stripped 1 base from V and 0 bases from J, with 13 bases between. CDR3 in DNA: TGTGCCAGCAGCCAAGGGAACAGGCTGAGCTCCTACGAGCAGTACTTC. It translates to CASSQGNRLSSYEQYF.

In DNA form, the CDR3 reads TGTGCCAGCAGGCAGGACAGGGAAGGTGGCTACACCTTC. This codes for CASRQDREGGYTF. The chain recombines TRBV4-2 with TRBJ1-2; 8 bases line up with TRBD1. CDR1 is LGHNA and CDR2 is YNFKEQ in the germline V gene. With V trimmed by 6 bases and J by 7 bases, 7 bases remained unmatched. The CDR3 contains 13 residues.

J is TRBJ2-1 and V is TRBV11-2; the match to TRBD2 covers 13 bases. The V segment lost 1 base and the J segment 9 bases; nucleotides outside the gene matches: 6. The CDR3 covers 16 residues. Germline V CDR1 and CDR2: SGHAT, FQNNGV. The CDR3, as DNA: TGTGCCAGCAGCTTAGGTACTAGCGGGAGGGTGGCTGAGCAGTTCTTC. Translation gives CASSLGTSGRVAEQFF.

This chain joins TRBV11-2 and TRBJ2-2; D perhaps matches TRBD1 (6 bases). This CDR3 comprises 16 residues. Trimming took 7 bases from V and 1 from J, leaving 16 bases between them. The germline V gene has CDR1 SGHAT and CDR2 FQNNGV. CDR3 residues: CASIFSGDLNTGELFF. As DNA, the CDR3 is TGTGCCAGCATATTTTCAGGGGACCTGAACACCGGGGAGCTGTTTTTT.

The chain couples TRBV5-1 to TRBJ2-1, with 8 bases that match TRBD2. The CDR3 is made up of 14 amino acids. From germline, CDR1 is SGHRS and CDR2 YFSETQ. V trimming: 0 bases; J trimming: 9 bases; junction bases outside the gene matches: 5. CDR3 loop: CASSLAGGRSEQFF. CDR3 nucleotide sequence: TGCGCCAGCAGCTTGGCGGGAGGGCGTAGTGAGCAGTTCTTC.

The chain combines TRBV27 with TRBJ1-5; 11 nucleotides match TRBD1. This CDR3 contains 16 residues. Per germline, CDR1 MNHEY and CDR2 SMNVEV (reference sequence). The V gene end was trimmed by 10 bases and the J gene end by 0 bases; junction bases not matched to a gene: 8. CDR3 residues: CATRRDRGDSNQPQHF. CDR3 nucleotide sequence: TGTGCCACGCGCCGGGACAGGGGGGATAGCAATCAGCCCCAGCATTTT.

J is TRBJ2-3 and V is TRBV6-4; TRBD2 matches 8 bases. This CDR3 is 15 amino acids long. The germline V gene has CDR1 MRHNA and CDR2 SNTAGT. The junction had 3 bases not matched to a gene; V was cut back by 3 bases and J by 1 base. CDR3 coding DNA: TGTGCCAGCAGTGAGAAGACTAGCGGCACAGATACGCAGTATTTT. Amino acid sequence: CASSEKTSGTDTQYF.